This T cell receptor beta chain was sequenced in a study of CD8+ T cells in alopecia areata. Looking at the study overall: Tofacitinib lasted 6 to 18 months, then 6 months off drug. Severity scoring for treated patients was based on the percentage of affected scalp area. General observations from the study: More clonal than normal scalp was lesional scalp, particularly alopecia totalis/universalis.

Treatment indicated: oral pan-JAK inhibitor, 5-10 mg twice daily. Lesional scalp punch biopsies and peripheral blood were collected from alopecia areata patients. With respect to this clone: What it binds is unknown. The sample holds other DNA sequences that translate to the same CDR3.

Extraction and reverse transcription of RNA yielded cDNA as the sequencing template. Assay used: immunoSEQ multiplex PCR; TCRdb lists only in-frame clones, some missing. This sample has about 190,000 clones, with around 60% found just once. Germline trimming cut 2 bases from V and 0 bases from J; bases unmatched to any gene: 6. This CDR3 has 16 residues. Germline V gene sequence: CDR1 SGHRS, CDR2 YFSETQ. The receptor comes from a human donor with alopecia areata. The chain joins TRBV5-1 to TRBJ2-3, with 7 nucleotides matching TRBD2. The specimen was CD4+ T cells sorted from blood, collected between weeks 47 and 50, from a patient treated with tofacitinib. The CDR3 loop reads CASSFTGTTSTDTQYF. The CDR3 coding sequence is TGCGCCAGCAGCTTCACCGGGACTACTAGCACAGATACGCAGTATTTT.